These 10 T cell receptor beta chains share one sample of origin, sequenced in a study of regulatory dendritic cells for organ transplantation. Their antigens remain unidentified. Clones were read by immunoSEQ multiplex PCR, and TCRdb kept only the in-frame ones, dropping some. The table records about 12,000 clones, around two thirds of them present only once. Sorted subsets were CFSE-labeled and cultured less than six days with allogeneic dendritic cells. The sequencing sample was made of naive CD4+ T cells from blood cultured with regulatory dendritic cells. The sample's subset: CD45RA+ naive T cells. Receptors were obtained from a human donor in good health.

This clone was counted a single time. The rearrangement joins TRBV5-4 to TRBJ2-5; 9 bases map to TRBD1. Germline values: CDR1 SGHNT, CDR2 YYREEE (reference sequence). V shed 5 bases and J 4 bases; nucleotides not matched to a gene: 6. This CDR3 spans 14 amino acids. CDR3 nucleotide sequence: TGTGCCAGCAGTCTGGACAGGGGCCGAGAGACCCAGTACTTC. This sequence encodes CASSLDRGRETQYF.

Comments on this clone: The same CDR3 arises from other DNA sequences in this sample as well. The genes are TRBV2 and TRBJ1-1, with 7 bases identical to TRBD1. V gave up 9 bases and J gave up 0 bases; unmatched junction bases: 7. Per germline, CDR1 SNHLY and CDR2 FYNNEI. The CDR3 runs 14 residues. The chain's CDR3 is CASIIDRVNTEAFF. CDR3 bases: TGTGCCAGTATTATCGACAGGGTGAACACTGAAGCTTTCTTT.

V gene TRBV5-1 combines with J gene TRBJ1-6; TRBD1 agrees at 10 bases. The CDR3 has 14 amino acids. The J segment lost 8 bases and the V segment lost 6 bases, leaving 5 bases of the junction unmatched. The germline CDR1 and CDR2 sequences are SGHRS and YFSETQ. CDR3 residues: CASTVGQGDSPLHF. The DNA for the CDR3 is TGCGCCAGCACCGTAGGACAGGGGGATTCACCCCTCCACTTT.

DNA of the CDR3: TGCGCCAGCAGCGTCCGACAGGGGTCTAGCACCGGGGAGCTGTTTTTT. Translating it yields CASSVRQGSSTGELFF. The chain couples TRBV5-1 to TRBJ2-2, with 8 positions matching TRBD1. The V gene's germline CDR1 is SGHRS and CDR2 YFSETQ. CDR3 length: 16 amino acids. Trimming at V came to 4 bases and at J to 4 bases, leaving 9 bases not matched to a gene.

The gene calls are TRBV6-5 and TRBJ2-3; the D is unclear. The CDR3 sequence is 14 residues long. Germline values: CDR1 MNHEY, CDR2 SVGAGI. Trimming took off 3 bases at V and 3 bases at J, with 10 bases between the two ends. This CDR3 is CASSYVAATDTQYF. CDR3 bases: TGTGCCAGCAGTTATGTGGCGGCAACAGATACGCAGTATTTT.

This rearrangement joins TRBV10-3 to TRBJ2-7; 9 bases are a match to TRBD1. This CDR3 spans 15 amino acids. V lost 5 bases to trimming and J lost 3 bases; unmatched junction nucleotides: 8. CDR1 is ENHRY and CDR2 is SYGVKD in the germline V gene. CDR3 sequence (DNA): TGTGCCATCAGTTCACCCGGGACAGGGAGCTACGAGCAGTACTTC. Translated: CAISSPGTGSYEQYF.

This clone came up once. V gene TRBV18 combines with J gene TRBJ1-1; 7 bases are shared with TRBD1. Germline loops: CDR1 KGHSH, CDR2 LQKENI. The CDR3 has 14 amino acids. V lost 6 bases to trimming and J lost 2 bases; unmatched junction nucleotides: 6. CDR3 protein: CASSPRGRNTEAFF. The DNA for the CDR3 is TGTGCCAGCTCTCCAAGGGGGCGAAACACTGAAGCTTTCTTT.

This chain connects TRBV9 to TRBJ2-7; TRBD1 matches at 11 bases. The CDR3 length is 15 residues. The V segment lost 2 bases and the J segment 5 bases; nucleotides outside the gene matches: 6. CDR1 SGDLS and CDR2 YYNGEE come from the germline V gene. CDR3 coding DNA: TGTGCCAGCAGCGTCGGACAGGGGGCCTACCACGAGCAGTACTTC. This gives the protein CASSVGQGAYHEQYF.

The chain couples TRBV5-4 to TRBJ2-3; 7 positions match TRBD2. Per germline, CDR1 SGHNT and CDR2 YYREEE (reference sequence). The V gene end was trimmed by 1 base and the J gene end by 5 bases; junction bases not matched to a gene: 4. This CDR3 region has 14 residues. This CDR3 reads CASSLPGRVDTQYF. CDR3 DNA: TGTGCCAGCAGCTTGCCGGGGAGGGTAGATACGCAGTATTTT.

The CDR3 bases are TGTGCCAGTATGCGGACTAGCGGGGGCCCCAATGAGCAGTTCTTC. The encoded protein is CASMRTSGGPNEQFF. This rearrangement joins TRBV19 to TRBJ2-1; 13 bases align to TRBD2. CDR3 length: 15 residues. Trimming at V came to 7 bases and at J to 6 bases, leaving 6 bases not matched to a gene. CDR1 and CDR2 (germline): LNHDA, SQIVND (reference sequence).